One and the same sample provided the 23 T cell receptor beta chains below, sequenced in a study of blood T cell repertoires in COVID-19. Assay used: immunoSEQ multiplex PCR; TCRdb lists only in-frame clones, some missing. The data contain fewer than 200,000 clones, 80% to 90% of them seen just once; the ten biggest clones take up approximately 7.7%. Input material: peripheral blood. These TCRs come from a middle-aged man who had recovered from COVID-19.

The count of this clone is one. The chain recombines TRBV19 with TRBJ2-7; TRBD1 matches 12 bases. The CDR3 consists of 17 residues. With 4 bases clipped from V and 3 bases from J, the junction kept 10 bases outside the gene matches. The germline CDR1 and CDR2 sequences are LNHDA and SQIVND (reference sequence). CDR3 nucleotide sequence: TGTGCCAGTAGTACGGGGACAGGGGGCTTTGGGAGCTACGAGCAGTACTTC. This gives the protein CASSTGTGGFGSYEQYF.

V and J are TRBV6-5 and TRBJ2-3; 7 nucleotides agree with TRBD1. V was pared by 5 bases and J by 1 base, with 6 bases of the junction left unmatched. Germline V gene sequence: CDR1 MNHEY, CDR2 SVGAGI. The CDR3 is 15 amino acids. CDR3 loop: CASSTYTGGTDTQYF. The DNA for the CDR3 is TGTGCCAGCAGTACCTACACAGGGGGCACAGATACGCAGTATTTT.

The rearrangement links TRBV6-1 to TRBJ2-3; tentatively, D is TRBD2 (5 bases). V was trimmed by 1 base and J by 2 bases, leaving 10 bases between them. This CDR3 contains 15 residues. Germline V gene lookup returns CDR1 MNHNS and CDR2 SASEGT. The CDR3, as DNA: TGTGCCAGCAGTGAAGGTGTCCTAGCCACAGATACGCAGTATTTT. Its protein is CASSEGVLATDTQYF.

For the CDR3, the DNA is TGTGCCAGCAGCCCCGACAGGATCATTGGAACGTCGCAGTTCTTC. This encodes CASSPDRIIGTSQFF. This chain links TRBV11-3 with TRBJ2-1; the D gene is possibly TRBD1 (6 bases). CDR1 is SGHNT, CDR2 YENEEA, per germline. V was pared by 5 bases and J by 12 bases, with 23 bases between. This CDR3 has 15 residues.

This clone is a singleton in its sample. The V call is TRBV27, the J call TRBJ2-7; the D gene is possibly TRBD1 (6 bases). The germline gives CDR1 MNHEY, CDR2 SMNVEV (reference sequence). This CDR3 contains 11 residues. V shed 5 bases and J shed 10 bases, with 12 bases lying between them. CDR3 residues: CASSRDTVQYF. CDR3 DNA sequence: TGTGCCAGCAGTCGGGACACAGTTCAGTACTTC.

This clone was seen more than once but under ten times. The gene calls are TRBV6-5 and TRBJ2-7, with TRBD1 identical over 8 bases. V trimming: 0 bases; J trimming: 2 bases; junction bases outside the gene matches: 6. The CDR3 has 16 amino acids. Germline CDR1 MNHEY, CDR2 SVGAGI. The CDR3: CASSYSLDRATYEQYF. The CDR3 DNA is TGTGCCAGCAGTTACTCGCTGGACAGGGCAACCTACGAGCAGTACTTC.

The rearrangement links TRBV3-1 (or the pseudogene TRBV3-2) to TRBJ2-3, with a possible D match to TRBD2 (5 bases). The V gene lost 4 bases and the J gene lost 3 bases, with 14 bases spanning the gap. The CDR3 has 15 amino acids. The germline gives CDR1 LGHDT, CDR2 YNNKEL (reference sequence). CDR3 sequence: CASSRSSGRTDTQYF. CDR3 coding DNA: TGTGCCAGCAGCCGGAGTTCGGGAAGGACAGATACGCAGTATTTT.

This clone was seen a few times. The CDR3 nucleotides are TGTGCCAGCACCCTCAGCTCTGGAAACACCATATATTTT. Its protein product is CASTLSSGNTIYF. The chain couples TRBV11-2 to TRBJ1-3; D unresolved. Per the germline V gene, CDR1 is SGHAT and CDR2 is FQNNGV. The V and J ends lost 7 bases and 0 bases respectively, with 7 bases between them. The CDR3 has 13 residues.

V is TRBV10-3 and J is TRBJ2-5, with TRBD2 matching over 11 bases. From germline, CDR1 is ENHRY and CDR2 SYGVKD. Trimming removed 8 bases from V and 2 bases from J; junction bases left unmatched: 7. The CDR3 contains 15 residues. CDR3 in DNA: TGTGCCATCTGGGCCGGGACTAGCGGTCAAGAGACCCAGTACTTC. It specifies CAIWAGTSGQETQYF.

The CDR3 region has the DNA TGTGCCTGGAGTGTACCGGGAGCTGAAGCTTTCTTT. It specifies CAWSVPGAEAFF. The J gene is TRBJ1-1, the V gene TRBV30; D call uncertain. The CDR3 extends over 12 amino acids. Germline V lookup: CDR1 GTSNPN, CDR2 SVGIG (reference sequence). The germline V and J ends were trimmed by 0 bases and 6 bases, with 8 bases remaining between them.

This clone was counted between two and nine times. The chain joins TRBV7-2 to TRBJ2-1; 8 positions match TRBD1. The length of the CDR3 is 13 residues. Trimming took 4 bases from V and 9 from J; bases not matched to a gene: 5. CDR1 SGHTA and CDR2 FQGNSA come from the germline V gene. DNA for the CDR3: TGTGCCAGCAGCTACGGACAGGGAGGTGAGCAGTTCTTC. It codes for CASSYGQGGEQFF.

Written as DNA, the CDR3 is TGTGCCAGCAGCGTAGACGGAGGCAGCTACGAGCAGTACTTC. Its protein is CASSVDGGSYEQYF. The chain joins TRBV9 to TRBJ2-7; possibly TRBD2 for D (5 bases). CDR1 SGDLS and CDR2 YYNGEE come from the germline V gene. V shed 0 bases and J shed 3 bases, with 10 bases lying between them. This CDR3 has 14 residues.

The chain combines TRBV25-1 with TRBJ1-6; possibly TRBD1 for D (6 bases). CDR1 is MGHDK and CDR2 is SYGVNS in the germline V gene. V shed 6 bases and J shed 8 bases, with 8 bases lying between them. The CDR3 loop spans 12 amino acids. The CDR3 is CASRPGDSPLHF. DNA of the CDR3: TGTGCCAGCAGACCAGGGGATTCACCCCTCCACTTT.

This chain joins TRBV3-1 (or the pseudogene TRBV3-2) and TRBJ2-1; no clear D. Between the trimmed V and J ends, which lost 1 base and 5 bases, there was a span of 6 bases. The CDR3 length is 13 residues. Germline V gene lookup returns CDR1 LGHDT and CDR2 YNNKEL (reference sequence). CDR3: CASSQGPNNEQFF. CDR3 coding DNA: TGTGCCAGCAGCCAAGGGCCGAACAATGAGCAGTTCTTC.

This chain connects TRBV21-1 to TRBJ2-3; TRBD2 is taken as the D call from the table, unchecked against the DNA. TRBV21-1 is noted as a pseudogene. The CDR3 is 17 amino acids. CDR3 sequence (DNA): TGTGCCAGCAGCAAAGGAGGGTCCGCGGGAGGGCTGGATACGCAGTATTTT. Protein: CASSKGGSAGGLDTQYF.

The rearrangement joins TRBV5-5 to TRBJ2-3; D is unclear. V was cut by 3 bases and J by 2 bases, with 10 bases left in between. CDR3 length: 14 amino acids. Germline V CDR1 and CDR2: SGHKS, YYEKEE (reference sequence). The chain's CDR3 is CASSSVAATDTQYF. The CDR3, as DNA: TGTGCCAGCAGCTCGGTGGCGGCCACAGATACGCAGTATTTT.

The CDR3 here is CAWSGHQREETQYF. Here the CDR3 DNA reads TGTGCCTGGTCGGGACACCAAAGAGAAGAGACCCAGTACTTC. This chain links TRBV30 with TRBJ2-5, with a tentative D call TRBD1 (6 bases). V was clipped by 5 bases and J by 3 bases, with 16 bases between them. This CDR3 has 14 amino acids. The germline V gene has CDR1 GTSNPN and CDR2 SVGIG (reference sequence).

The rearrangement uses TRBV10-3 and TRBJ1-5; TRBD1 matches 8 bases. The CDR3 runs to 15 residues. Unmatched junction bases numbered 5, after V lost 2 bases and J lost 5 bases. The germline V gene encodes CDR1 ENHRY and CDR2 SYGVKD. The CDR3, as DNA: TGTGCCATCAGTGAGCCTGGACAGGGCGATCAGCCCCAGCATTTT. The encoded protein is CAISEPGQGDQPQHF.

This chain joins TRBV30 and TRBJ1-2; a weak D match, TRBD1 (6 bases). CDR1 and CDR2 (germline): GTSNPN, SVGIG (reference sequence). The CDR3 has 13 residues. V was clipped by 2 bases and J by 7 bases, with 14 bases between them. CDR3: CAWSRQAWSGYTF. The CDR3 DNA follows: TGTGCCTGGAGTCGACAGGCATGGAGTGGCTACACCTTC.

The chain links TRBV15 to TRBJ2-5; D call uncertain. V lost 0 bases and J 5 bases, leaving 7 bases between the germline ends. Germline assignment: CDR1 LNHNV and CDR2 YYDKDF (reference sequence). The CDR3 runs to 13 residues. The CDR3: CATSRDLRETQYF. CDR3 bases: TGTGCCACCAGCAGAGATCTGAGGGAGACCCAGTACTTC.

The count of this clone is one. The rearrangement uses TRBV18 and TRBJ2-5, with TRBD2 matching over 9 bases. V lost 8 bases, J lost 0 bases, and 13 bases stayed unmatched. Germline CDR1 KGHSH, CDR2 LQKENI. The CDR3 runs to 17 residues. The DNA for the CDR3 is TGTGCCAGCACGCGAAGCGGGGGGCCATTGTACCAAGAGACCCAGTACTTC. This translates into CASTRSGGPLYQETQYF.

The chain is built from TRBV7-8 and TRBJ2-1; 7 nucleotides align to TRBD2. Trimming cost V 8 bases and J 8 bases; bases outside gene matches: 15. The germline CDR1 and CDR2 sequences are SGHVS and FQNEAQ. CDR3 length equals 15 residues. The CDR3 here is CASALRVLAGDEQFF. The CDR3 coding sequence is TGTGCCAGCGCCCTCCGAGTTTTAGCGGGCGATGAGCAGTTCTTC.

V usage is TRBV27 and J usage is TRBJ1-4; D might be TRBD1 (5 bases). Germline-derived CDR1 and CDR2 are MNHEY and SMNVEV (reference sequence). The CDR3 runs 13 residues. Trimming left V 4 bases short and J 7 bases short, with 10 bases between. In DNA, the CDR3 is TGTGCCAGCAGTTCCGGGGGAGCTGAAAAACTGTTTTTT. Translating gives CASSSGGAEKLFF.